The next 15 T cell receptor beta chains were all read from a single sample in a study of early T cells in non-severe SARS-CoV-2 infection. TCRdb independently ran MiXCR on the 5' RACE reads; one entry per CDR3 protein. The sample has around 44,000 distinct CDR3 sequences, about 7.4% seen once. The sequenced sample consisted of whole blood. The receptors were gathered from an adult who was a healthcare worker with PCR-confirmed SARS-CoV-2 infection or an uninfected control (not recorded which).

This clonotype was seen repeatedly, ten times or more. The chain joins TRBV6-2 or TRBV6-3 to TRBJ2-5; D is ambiguous. V lost 6 bases and J lost 1, with 15 bases in between. This CDR3 comprises 15 residues. Germline V gene lookup returns CDR1 MNHEY and CDR2 SVGEGT. The CDR3 loop is CASSHDPRVQETQYF. CDR3 DNA sequence: TGTGCCAGCAGCCACGACCCTAGGGTCCAAGAGACCCAGTACTTC.

This clonotype has a count of ten or more. This chain uses TRBV5-1 with TRBJ2-1; D call uncertain. The V gene lost 0 bases and the J gene lost 2 bases, with 6 bases spanning the gap. The germline gives CDR1 SGHRS, CDR2 YFSETQ. The CDR3 extends over 14 amino acids. Here the CDR3 reads CASSLGRTYNEQFF. CDR3 coding DNA: TGCGCCAGCAGCTTGGGTCGGACCTACAATGAGCAGTTCTTC. Using reference TRBV5-1 and TRBJ2-1 for the parts outside the CDR3, the full variable domain is KAGVTQTPRYLIKTRGQQVTLSCSPISGHRSVSWYQQTPGQGLQFLFEYFSETQRNKGNFPGRFSGRQFSNSRSEMNVSTLELGDSALYLCASSLGRTYNEQFFGPGTRLTVL.

Many counts were recorded for this clonotype. The chain joins TRBV20-1 to TRBJ1-2; D is perhaps TRBD1 (5 bases). The CDR3 runs 13 residues. Trimming took 3 bases from V and 7 from J, leaving 15 bases between them. Germline values: CDR1 DFQATT, CDR2 SNEGSKA (reference sequence). The DNA for the CDR3 is TGCAGTGCTAGCCAGCCCGGGGCGGGTGGCTACACCTTC. This gives the protein CSASQPGAGGYTF.

This clonotype was seen ten or more times. V usage is TRBV20-1 and J usage is TRBJ1-4; 9 nucleotides match TRBD1. V shed 6 bases and J 5 bases; nucleotides not matched to a gene: 4. Germline CDR1 DFQATT, CDR2 SNEGSKA (reference sequence). This CDR3 has 13 residues. Here the CDR3 reads CSAPGQGNEKLFF. In nucleotides, the CDR3 is TGCAGTGCCCCAGGACAGGGGAATGAAAAACTGTTTTTT.

This clonotype was seen at least ten times. This chain joins TRBV20-1 and TRBJ2-3, with unresolved D. Trimming cost V 4 bases and J 4 bases, with 12 bases left between them. The CDR3 contains 13 residues. Germline-derived CDR1 and CDR2 are DFQATT and SNEGSKA (reference sequence). This CDR3 is CSANLAGPDTQYF. CDR3 coding DNA: TGCAGTGCTAACTTAGCTGGCCCAGATACGCAGTATTTT.

There are many counts of this clonotype. The chain combines TRBV3-2 with TRBJ2-2; the table gives TRBD2 as D, unverified against the DNA. TRBV3-2 is classified as a pseudogene. CDR3 size: 18 residues. The CDR3 DNA follows: TGTGCCAGCAGCCAGTTCCTAGCGGGGGGGCCGAGCACCGGGGAGCTGTTTTTT. Residues: CASSQFLAGGPSTGELFF.

This clonotype was observed many times. V gene TRBV2 combines with J gene TRBJ2-1; 11 positions agree with TRBD2. Germline lookup yields CDR1 SNHLY and CDR2 FYNNEI. This CDR3 has 15 amino acids. V shed 1 base and J 5 bases; nucleotides not matched to a gene: 1. CDR3 DNA sequence: TGTGCCAGCAGTGAAGAACTAGCGGGGGACAATGAGCAGTTCTTC. The encoded protein is CASSEELAGDNEQFF.

This clonotype was recorded at least ten times. The chain employs TRBV4-1 and TRBJ1-5; D may be TRBD1 (6 bases). The CDR3 contains 15 residues. V lost 0 bases, J lost 7 bases, and 13 bases lay in between. Germline CDR1 MGHRA, CDR2 YSYEKL. Here the CDR3 reads CASSQEGGPTQPQHF. The CDR3 DNA follows: TGCGCCAGCAGCCAAGAGGGGGGGCCTACGCAGCCCCAGCATTTT.

This CDR3 is CASSLDRGDTQYF. In DNA form, the CDR3 reads TGTGCCAGCTCACTGGACAGGGGAGATACGCAGTATTTT. The chain uses TRBV18 and TRBJ2-3; 9 bases agree with TRBD1. With 4 bases clipped from V and 5 bases from J, the junction kept 1 base outside the gene matches. This CDR3 has 13 residues. The germline gives CDR1 KGHSH, CDR2 LQKENI. The full variable domain, rest sourced from reference TRBV18 and TRBJ2-3, is NAGVMQNPRHLVRRRGQEARLRCSPMKGHSHVYWYRQLPEEGLKFMVYLQKENIIDESGMPKERFSAEFPKEGPSILRIQQVVRGDSAAYFCASSLDRGDTQYFGPGTRLTVL.

This chain links TRBV7-3 with TRBJ1-1; D is undetermined. Germline CDR1 is SGHTA and CDR2 is FQGTGA. The CDR3 contains 13 residues. V lost 5 bases, J lost 0 bases, and 7 bases lay in between. CDR3 DNA: TGTGCCAGCAGCCCTGAGATGAACACTGAAGCTTTCTTT. It codes for CASSPEMNTEAFF.

This clonotype was counted many times. V usage is TRBV6-5 and J usage is TRBJ1-3; D uncertain. The CDR3 consists of 17 residues. Trimming took off 0 bases at V and 0 bases at J, with 12 bases between the two ends. Per germline, CDR1 MNHEY and CDR2 SVGAGI. CDR3 in DNA: TGTGCCAGCAGTTACTCGAATCCGGGCCTCTCTGGAAACACCATATATTTT. Translated: CASSYSNPGLSGNTIYF.

This rearrangement joins TRBV7-9 to TRBJ1-4; D is perhaps TRBD1 (5 bases). The germline V and J ends were trimmed by 1 base and 4 bases, with 13 bases remaining between them. This CDR3 contains 16 residues. Looked up from germline, CDR1 is SEHNR and CDR2 is FQNEAQ (reference sequence). Written as DNA, the CDR3 is TGTGCCAGCAGCTTAGGTTCTGGGACGGATAATGAAAAACTGTTTTTT. This gives the protein CASSLGSGTDNEKLFF.

This chain links TRBV5-1 with TRBJ1-1; D might be TRBD1 (5 bases). Germline V CDR1 and CDR2: SGHRS, YFSETQ. This CDR3 region has 16 residues. The ends were cut back, 2 bases at V and 0 bases at J, with 14 bases in the middle. The DNA for the CDR3 is TGCGCCAGCAGCTTACAGGCTGGAGGGATGAACACTGAAGCTTTCTTT. Protein: CASSLQAGGMNTEAFF.

This clonotype was observed many times. The chain links TRBV4-1 to TRBJ1-2; TRBD1 matches 9 bases. V was clipped by 4 bases and J by 1 base; unmatched bases: 4. There are 15 residues in the CDR3. Germline V gene data show CDR1 as MGHRA and CDR2 as YSYEKL. The CDR3 protein is CASSPGTGLNYGYTF. The CDR3 coding sequence is TGCGCCAGCAGCCCCGGGACAGGGCTTAACTATGGCTACACCTTC.

This clonotype was observed at least ten times. The junction departs from the called germline gene at one end, perhaps through a read error. This chain links TRBV11-2 with TRBJ1-1; D not certain. Germline-derived CDR1 and CDR2 are SGHAT and FQNNGV. This CDR3 is built from 15 residues. This chain's CDR3 is CATDSSPELRPEVFF. The DNA for the CDR3 is TGTGCCACCGACTCTTCCCCTGAGCTCAGGCCTGAAGTTTTCTTT.